Below are 7 T cell receptor beta chains sequenced from a single sample in a study of blood T cell repertoires in COVID-19 (dated by TCRdb to about 2020). Library preparation employed the immunoSEQ multiplex PCR assay. TCRdb holds this immuneACCESS table with in-frame rearrangements only. Some clones are missing; in checked studies, unresolved V genes explain under half, and the rest has no known cause. Recorded for this sample are over 200,000 clones; 84% of them occurred a single time. Approximately 8.1% of the sample goes to the ten largest clones. The sequenced material came from peripheral blood. The source is a woman between 50 and 59 years old with active or convalescent COVID-19.

The chain uses TRBV6-1 and TRBJ1-6; no clear D gene. The V end was cut by 2 bases, the J end by 9 bases, with 8 bases between. There are 13 residues in the CDR3. Looked up from germline, CDR1 is MNHNS and CDR2 is SASEGT. CDR3: CASSEFGSSPLHF. Written as DNA, the CDR3 is TGTGCCAGCAGTGAATTCGGGTCTTCACCCCTCCACTTT.

The gene calls are TRBV5-1 and TRBJ2-7; D might be TRBD1 (6 bases). Trimming took 6 bases from V and 2 from J, leaving 15 bases between them. The CDR3 is 14 amino acids. In germline, CDR1 is SGHRS, CDR2 YFSETQ. The DNA of the CDR3 is TGCGCCAGCAACTACCAGGACAGACCCTACGAGCAGTACTTC. It codes for CASNYQDRPYEQYF.

The V call is TRBV9, the J call TRBJ2-1; 8 positions match TRBD2. The V gene end was trimmed by 3 bases and the J gene end by 8 bases; junction bases not matched to a gene: 10. Germline V gene sequence: CDR1 SGDLS, CDR2 YYNGEE. The CDR3 consists of 15 residues. The CDR3 here is CASSAERENFYEQFF. In DNA form, the CDR3 reads TGTGCCAGCAGCGCTGAGCGGGAGAATTTTTATGAGCAGTTCTTC.

This clone was detected once. The chain is built from TRBV7-9 and TRBJ1-2; D is possibly TRBD1 (6 bases). V was pared by 7 bases and J by 1 base, with 16 bases between. The CDR3 sequence is 15 residues long. Germline assignment: CDR1 SEHNR and CDR2 FQNEAQ (reference sequence). The CDR3, as DNA: TGTGCCAGCACGGGTTTTGGGGGCATTAACTATGGCTACACCTTC. Its translation: CASTGFGGINYGYTF.

Concerning this clone: The junction differs from germline at one of its ends, possibly a read error. The gene calls are TRBV28 and TRBJ2-3; TRBD2 aligns across 11 bases. Looked up from germline, CDR1 is MDHEN and CDR2 is SYDVKM. The CDR3 spans 15 residues. The CDR3 coding sequence is TGTGCCAGCAGTCCCACTAGCGGGAGCATAGATACGCAGTATTTT. Translating gives CASSPTSGSIDTQYF.

CDR3 in amino acids: CASSDIGSANTEAFF. The CDR3 coding sequence is TGTGCCAGCAGTGATATCGGGTCCGCTAACACTGAAGCTTTCTTT. The rearrangement links TRBV6-1 to TRBJ1-1; D is unclear. Between the trimmed V and J ends, which lost 3 bases and 2 bases, there was a span of 13 bases. The CDR3 is 15 amino acids. Germline CDR1 MNHNS, CDR2 SASEGT.

V usage is TRBV10-1 and J usage is TRBJ2-3; a weak D match, TRBD2 (6 bases). CDR3 length equals 16 residues. Germline V gene data show CDR1 as WNHNN and CDR2 as SYGVQD (reference sequence). V lost 0 bases and J 1 base, leaving 11 bases between the germline ends. DNA for the CDR3: TGCGCCAGCAGTGAGTCCCGGGCTAGCGGCACAGATACGCAGTATTTT. Translated: CASSESRASGTDTQYF.